The sample holds many counts of the clone carrying this T cell receptor (beta chain). Via MiXCR, TCRdb re-called the 5' RACE reads, giving one row per CDR3 protein. The table records some 20,000 distinct CDR3 sequences, about 10% of them present only once. The source of the sample is a study of spatial heterogeneity in lung cancer. Described time point: blood at routine non-recurrence follow-up after resection. Material for sequencing was whole RNA from tumor, nontumor lung or frozen PBMC, left unsorted. The source of this sequence is a male donor with early-stage non-small cell lung cancer. The sample was PBMCs, taken at follow-up.

CDR3 nucleotide sequence: TGTGCCAGCGGGACTAGCGGGATAGGGGCCTACGAGCAGTACTTC. It yields the protein CASGTSGIGAYEQYF. This chain links TRBV19 with TRBJ2-7; 13 nucleotides agree with TRBD2. This CDR3 is built from 15 residues. V shed 9 bases and J 2 bases; nucleotides not matched to a gene: 7. Per germline, CDR1 LNHDA and CDR2 SQIVND (reference sequence). The entire variable domain, with the rest obtained from reference TRBV19 and TRBJ2-7, is as follows: DGGITQSPKYLFRKEGQNVTLSCEQNLNHDAMYWYRQDPGQGLRLIYYSQIVNDFQKGDIAEGYSVSREKKESFPLTVTSAQKNPTAFYLCASGTSGIGAYEQYFGPGTRLTVT.